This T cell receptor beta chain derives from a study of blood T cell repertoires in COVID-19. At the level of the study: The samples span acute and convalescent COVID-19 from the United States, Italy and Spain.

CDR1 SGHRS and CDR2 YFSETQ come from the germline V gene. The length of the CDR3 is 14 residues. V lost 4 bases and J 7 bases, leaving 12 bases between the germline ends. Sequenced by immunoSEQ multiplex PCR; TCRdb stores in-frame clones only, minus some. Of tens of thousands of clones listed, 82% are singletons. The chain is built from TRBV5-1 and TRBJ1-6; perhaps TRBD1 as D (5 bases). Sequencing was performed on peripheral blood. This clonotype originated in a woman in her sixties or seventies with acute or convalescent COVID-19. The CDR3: CASSLGVLNSPLHF. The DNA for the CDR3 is TGCGCCAGCAGCCTAGGGGTCTTGAATTCACCCCTCCACTTT.